The 30 T cell receptor beta chains reported below all come from one sample, sequenced in a study of blood T cell repertoires in COVID-19. Sequencing was performed with immunoSEQ multiplex PCR; in TCRdb, only in-frame clones are kept and a portion is missing. The profile covers tens of thousands of clones, with 81% appearing a single time and about 29% taken by the ten largest. Sequenced sample: peripheral blood. The receptors shown here come from a man of 80 years or more with active or convalescent COVID-19.

This clone was observed a few times. The chain couples TRBV9 to TRBJ2-3; D perhaps matches TRBD1 (5 bases). V shed 1 base and J shed 4 bases, with 7 bases lying between them. Per the germline V gene, CDR1 is SGDLS and CDR2 is YYNGEE. The CDR3 is 13 amino acids. CDR3 in DNA: TGTGCCAGCAGCGTACAGGGCTCAGATACGCAGTATTTT. Protein sequence: CASSVQGSDTQYF.

The chain links TRBV5-1 to TRBJ1-1; 9 positions agree with TRBD1. The germline V gene encodes CDR1 SGHRS and CDR2 YFSETQ. Trimming removed 2 bases from V and 4 bases from J; junction bases left unmatched: 6. The CDR3 has 15 amino acids. The CDR3 DNA reads as TGCGCCAGCAGCTTACAGGGGGCGGCTGGCACTGAAGCTTTCTTT. It is translated as CASSLQGAAGTEAFF.

V is TRBV6-5 and J is TRBJ1-1; 7 nucleotides align to TRBD1. The V gene end was trimmed by 6 bases and the J gene end by 1 base; junction bases not matched to a gene: 5. The germline gives CDR1 MNHEY, CDR2 SVGAGI. There are 14 residues in the CDR3. In nucleotides, the CDR3 is TGTGCCAGCAGCCGCGGGACAGAGAACACTGAAGCTTTCTTT. Amino acids: CASSRGTENTEAFF.

The chain uses TRBV4-3 and TRBJ2-7, with a possible D match to TRBD1 (6 bases). V was shortened by 0 bases and J by 8 bases, with 11 bases between the two germline ends. CDR3 length: 13 amino acids. The V gene's germline CDR1 is LGHNA and CDR2 YSLEER. The CDR3 reads CASSQDLDRKQYF. The CDR3 DNA is TGCGCCAGCAGCCAAGATCTTGACAGGAAGCAGTACTTC.

J is TRBJ2-5 and V is TRBV6-2 or TRBV6-3, with 7 nucleotides matching TRBD1. Germline CDR1 is MNHEY and CDR2 is SVGEGT. The CDR3 extends over 14 amino acids. V lost 6 bases, J lost 4 bases, and 8 bases stayed unmatched. In DNA, the CDR3 is TGTGCCAGCAGCCTAGACAGGGTGGCAGAGACCCAGTACTTC. Translation gives CASSLDRVAETQYF.

The rearrangement links TRBV2 to TRBJ2-4; 7 bases match TRBD2. Germline CDR1 reads SNHLY; CDR2 reads FYNNEI. V lost 5 bases, J lost 7 bases, and 5 bases stayed unmatched. CDR3 length: 13 residues. CDR3 sequence: CASSSGVRNIQYF. As DNA, the CDR3 is TGTGCCAGCAGTAGCGGGGTTCGGAACATTCAGTACTTC.

This clone was counted a single time. J is TRBJ1-4 and V is TRBV6-5, with D possibly TRBD1 on 5 matching bases. CDR3 length equals 14 residues. V was trimmed by 9 bases and J by 0 bases, leaving 11 bases between them. From germline, CDR1 is MNHEY and CDR2 SVGAGI. DNA of the CDR3: TGTGCCAGAACAAGGACAACAACTAATGAAAAACTGTTTTTT. It translates to CARTRTTTNEKLFF.

The chain links TRBV14 to TRBJ2-7; the D gene is possibly TRBD2 (7 bases). Germline V gene data show CDR1 as SGHDN and CDR2 as FVKESK. The CDR3 contains 20 residues. Deletions cut 0 bases from V and 0 bases from J, with 24 bases between. The CDR3 bases are TGTGCCAGCAGCCAAGAGTGGGGGATTCGGGGGGCACAATCCTCCTACGAGCAGTACTTC. The encoded protein is CASSQEWGIRGAQSSYEQYF.

There are a few counts of this clone. This chain connects TRBV5-6 to TRBJ1-1, with D perhaps TRBD1 (5 bases). Germline V gives CDR1 SGHDT, CDR2 YYEEEE. With 6 bases removed from V and 1 base from J, the gap between germline ends came to 10 bases. The length of the CDR3 is 13 residues. The CDR3 region has the DNA TGTGCCAGCAACTCAGGGCCGAACACTGAAGCTTTCTTT. It specifies CASNSGPNTEAFF.

The chain links TRBV7-2 to TRBJ1-1; TRBD1 aligns across 8 bases. J gave up 5 bases and V 5 bases, and 13 bases lay outside the gene matches. The CDR3 consists of 16 residues. Germline V gene data show CDR1 as SGHTA and CDR2 as FQGNSA. The CDR3 sequence is CASSRQGLIRETEAFF. CDR3 DNA: TGTGCCAGCAGCAGACAGGGGCTAATCCGGGAGACTGAAGCTTTCTTT.

This chain links TRBV3-1 (or the pseudogene TRBV3-2) with TRBJ2-1; D might be TRBD2 (6 bases). Germline CDR1 and CDR2: LGHDT and YNNKEL (reference sequence). The CDR3 is 12 amino acids. V lost 6 bases, J lost 4 bases, and 7 bases lay in between. The DNA of the CDR3 is TGTGCCAGCAGTGGACTATACAATGAGCAGTTCTTC. Translating it yields CASSGLYNEQFF.

V is TRBV11-2 and J is TRBJ1-1; TRBD1 is a possible D gene (5 bases). The CDR3 has 14 amino acids. CDR1 and CDR2 (germline): SGHAT, FQNNGV. V was cut by 5 bases and J by 5 bases, with 15 bases left in between. The CDR3 coding sequence is TGTGCCAGCAGCAACCGACGGGAGGGGACTGAAGCTTTCTTT. Translated, it gives CASSNRREGTEAFF.

This clone came up a few times. The rearrangement uses TRBV4-3 and TRBJ1-2; D call uncertain. CDR1 is LGHNA, CDR2 YSLEER, per germline. V was shortened by 0 bases and J by 8 bases, with 16 bases between the two germline ends. The CDR3 covers 15 residues. DNA for the CDR3: TGCGCCAGCAGCCAAGATTTTGCGGGAGCATACGGCTACACCTTC. Its translation: CASSQDFAGAYGYTF.

With regard to this clone: Other DNA sequences in this sample translate to the same CDR3. V usage is TRBV4-2 and J usage is TRBJ1-3; D not certain. The CDR3 runs 16 residues. Germline CDR1 reads LGHNA; CDR2 reads YNFKEQ. V was clipped by 3 bases and J by 0 bases, with 12 bases between them. DNA of the CDR3: TGTGCCAGCAGCCAGGACCGGGGATTCTCTGGAAACACCATATATTTT. Translated, it gives CASSQDRGFSGNTIYF.

V usage is TRBV29-1 and J usage is TRBJ2-5; no clear D. The germline V and J ends were trimmed by 0 bases and 1 base, with 12 bases remaining between them. The CDR3 runs 15 residues. Germline loops: CDR1 SQVTM, CDR2 ANQGSEA. CDR3 in amino acids: CSVEDTTSFQETQYF. CDR3 nucleotide sequence: TGCAGCGTTGAAGATACGACTTCATTCCAAGAGACCCAGTACTTC.

This chain connects TRBV19 to TRBJ2-5; 10 bases match TRBD2. V lost 3 bases, J lost 7 bases, and 2 bases stayed unmatched. The CDR3 runs to 13 residues. CDR1 is LNHDA and CDR2 is SQIVND in the germline V gene (reference sequence). The CDR3 spells CASSMLAGATQYF. For the CDR3, the DNA is TGTGCCAGTAGTATGCTAGCGGGGGCGACCCAGTACTTC. Looking up the rest from reference TRBV19 and TRBJ2-5 gives the full variable domain: DGGITQSPKYLFRKEGQNVTLSCEQNLNHDAMYWYRQDPGQGLRLIYYSQIVNDFQKGDIAEGYSVSREKKESFPLTVTSAQKNPTAFYLCASSMLAGATQYFGPGTRLLVL.

This rearrangement joins TRBV5-1 to TRBJ2-7; TRBD1 matches at 10 bases. The germline V gene has CDR1 SGHRS and CDR2 YFSETQ. The CDR3 length is 14 residues. The V gene end was trimmed by 5 bases and the J gene end by 4 bases; junction bases not matched to a gene: 6. CDR3 amino acids: CASSSGQGYYEQYF. DNA of the CDR3: TGCGCCAGCAGTTCGGGACAGGGGTATTACGAGCAGTACTTC.

This clone was observed a few times. The chain has TRBV5-6 and TRBJ2-7; 7 bases are shared with TRBD1. The CDR3 length is 13 residues. Germline trimming cut 0 bases from V and 4 bases from J; bases unmatched to any gene: 1. Germline lookup yields CDR1 SGHDT and CDR2 YYEEEE. The CDR3 loop is CASSLDRGYEQYF. In DNA, the CDR3 is TGTGCCAGCAGCTTGGACAGGGGTTACGAGCAGTACTTC.

The V call is TRBV30, the J call TRBJ2-4, with 8 bases fitting TRBD2. The germline CDR1 and CDR2 sequences are GTSNPN and SVGIG (reference sequence). The CDR3 loop spans 14 amino acids. Trimming cost V 6 bases and J 1 base; bases outside gene matches: 5. The CDR3: CACSSGSAKNIQYF. The CDR3, as DNA: TGTGCCTGCTCTAGCGGGTCGGCCAAAAACATTCAGTACTTC.

The chain recombines TRBV10-3 with TRBJ2-7; no clear D gene. This CDR3 is 12 amino acids long. Germline assignment: CDR1 ENHRY and CDR2 SYGVKD. The V gene lost 0 bases and the J gene lost 7 bases, with 7 bases spanning the gap. The CDR3 coding sequence is TGTGCCATCAGTGAGTCGACCGGGGAGCAGTACTTC. Translating it yields CAISESTGEQYF.

The chain recombines TRBV7-9 with TRBJ2-5; 7 positions agree with TRBD1. In germline, CDR1 is SEHNR, CDR2 FQNEAQ (reference sequence). The V gene end was trimmed by 6 bases and the J gene end by 5 bases; junction bases not matched to a gene: 9. The CDR3 is 14 residues long. The CDR3 DNA follows: TGTGCCAGCAGGACCGGGACAGAAGGGGAGACCCAGTACTTC. Protein product: CASRTGTEGETQYF.

This chain links TRBV7-3 with TRBJ2-1, with 8 bases fitting TRBD1. J gave up 8 bases and V 5 bases, and 11 bases lay outside the gene matches. The CDR3 loop spans 15 amino acids. CDR1 is SGHTA, CDR2 FQGTGA, per germline. CDR3 sequence reads: CASSQLGQGLDEQFF. For the CDR3, the DNA is TGTGCCAGCAGCCAACTAGGACAGGGCCTAGATGAGCAGTTCTTC.

The chain carries TRBV9 and TRBJ2-1, with D possibly matching TRBD1 (6 bases). The CDR3 extends over 16 amino acids. Germline values: CDR1 SGDLS, CDR2 YYNGEE. Trimming removed 2 bases at V and 4 bases at J, with 16 bases between. In DNA, the CDR3 is TGTGCCAGCAGCGTTGGGATCGGGACACGATACAATGAGCAGTTCTTC. It codes for CASSVGIGTRYNEQFF. Full variable domain (remainder filled in from reference TRBV9 and TRBJ2-1): DSGVTQTPKHLITATGQRVTLRCSPRSGDLSVYWYQQSLDQGLQFLIQYYNGEERAKGNILERFSAQQFPDLHSELNLSSLELGDSALYFCASSVGIGTRYNEQFFGPGTRLTVL.

A few counts support this clone. This sequence joins TRBV7-2 and TRBJ2-7; 10 bases map to TRBD2. CDR1 is SGHTA and CDR2 is FQGNSA in the germline V gene. The CDR3 has 15 residues. The J segment lost 3 bases and the V segment lost 6 bases, leaving 8 bases of the junction unmatched. This CDR3 is CASRPRTSGVYEQYF. CDR3 DNA: TGTGCCAGCAGACCCCGTACTAGCGGGGTCTACGAGCAGTACTTC.

This chain joins TRBV7-9 and TRBJ2-2, with D tentatively TRBD1 (5 bases). The CDR3 spans 13 residues. The germline gives CDR1 SEHNR, CDR2 FQNEAQ (reference sequence). With 1 base removed from V and 6 bases from J, the gap between germline ends came to 6 bases. CDR3 sequence: CASSLVGPGELFF. Written as DNA, the CDR3 is TGTGCCAGCAGCTTAGTGGGGCCCGGGGAGCTGTTTTTT.

The genes are TRBV19 and TRBJ2-1, with D unclear. The CDR3 totals 12 residues. Germline CDR1 LNHDA, CDR2 SQIVND (reference sequence). The V end lost 6 bases, the J end lost 4 bases, and 7 bases lay between the germline ends. CDR3 amino acids: CASSRRYNEQFF. The CDR3 DNA sequence: TGTGCCAGTAGCCGGAGATACAATGAGCAGTTCTTC.

The chain has TRBV5-1 and TRBJ2-3; D is ambiguous. This CDR3 is built from 9 residues. Germline lookup yields CDR1 SGHRS and CDR2 YFSETQ. V was cut by 10 bases and J by 5 bases, with 5 bases left in between. CDR3 sequence (DNA): TGCGCCGCAGTAGATACGCAGTATTTT. This codes for CAAVDTQYF.

The chain recombines TRBV9 with TRBJ1-2; TRBD1 aligns across 9 bases. Germline loops: CDR1 SGDLS, CDR2 YYNGEE. CDR3 length equals 23 residues. The V segment lost 3 bases and the J segment 8 bases; nucleotides outside the gene matches: 35. The CDR3 DNA reads as TGTGCCAGCAGCGCACCCTTGTTAGGGGACAGGGATCGTTTTTCACCCAGGGGAGGGGGCTACACCTTC. Translated: CASSAPLLGDRDRFSPRGGGYTF.

The chain employs TRBV7-2 and TRBJ2-3; TRBD2 agrees at 12 bases. Germline CDR1 and CDR2: SGHTA and FQGNSA. This CDR3 region has 16 residues. V was pared by 2 bases and J by 4 bases, with 4 bases of the junction left unmatched. In nucleotides, the CDR3 is TGTGCCAGCAGCTTATCGGCTAGCGGGGGGGCAGATACGCAGTATTTT. As protein: CASSLSASGGADTQYF.

This sequence joins TRBV12-3 or TRBV12-4 and TRBJ2-7; possibly TRBD2 for D (5 bases). This CDR3 spans 13 amino acids. V lost 7 bases and J lost 0, with 10 bases in between. The chain's CDR3 is CASKEDNSYEQYF. The CDR3 coding sequence is TGTGCCAGCAAGGAGGATAACTCCTACGAGCAGTACTTC.